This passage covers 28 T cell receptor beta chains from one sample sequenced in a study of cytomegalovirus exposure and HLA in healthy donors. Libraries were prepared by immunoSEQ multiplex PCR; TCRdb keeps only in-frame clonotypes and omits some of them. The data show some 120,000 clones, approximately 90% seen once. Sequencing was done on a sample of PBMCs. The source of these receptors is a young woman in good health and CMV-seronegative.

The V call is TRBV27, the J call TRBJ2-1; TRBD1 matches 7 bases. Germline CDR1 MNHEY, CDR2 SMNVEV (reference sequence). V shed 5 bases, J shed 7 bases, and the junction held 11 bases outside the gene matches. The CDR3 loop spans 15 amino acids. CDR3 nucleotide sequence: TGTGCCAGCAGTAGGGCGCCAGGGGGTAGGAATGAGCAGTTCTTC. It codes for CASSRAPGGRNEQFF.

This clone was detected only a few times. CDR3 coding DNA: TGTGCCAGAAGGGGATCTGGAAACACCATATATTTT. This gives the protein CARRGSGNTIYF. The chain is built from TRBV2 and TRBJ1-3, with D perhaps matching TRBD1 (5 bases). The V and J ends lost 9 bases and 1 base respectively, with 7 bases between them. Germline V gene sequence: CDR1 SNHLY, CDR2 FYNNEI. This CDR3 contains 12 residues.

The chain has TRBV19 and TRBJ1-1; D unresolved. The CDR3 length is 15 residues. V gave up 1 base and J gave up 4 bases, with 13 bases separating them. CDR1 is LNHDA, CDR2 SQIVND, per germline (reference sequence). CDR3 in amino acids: CASSIGNPSRTEAFF. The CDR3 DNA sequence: TGTGCCAGTAGTATAGGTAATCCGTCTCGCACTGAAGCTTTCTTT.

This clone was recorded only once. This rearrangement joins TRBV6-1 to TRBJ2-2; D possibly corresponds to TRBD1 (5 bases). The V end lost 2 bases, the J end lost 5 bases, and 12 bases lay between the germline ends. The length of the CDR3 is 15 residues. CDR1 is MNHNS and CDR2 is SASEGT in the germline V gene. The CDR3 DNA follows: TGTGCCAGCAGTGAACGCCAGGGTAGTACCGGGGAGCTGTTTTTT. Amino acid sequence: CASSERQGSTGELFF.

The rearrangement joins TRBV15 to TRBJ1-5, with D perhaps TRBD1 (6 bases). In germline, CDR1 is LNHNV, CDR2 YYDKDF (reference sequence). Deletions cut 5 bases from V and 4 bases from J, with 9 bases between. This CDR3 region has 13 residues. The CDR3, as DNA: TGTGCCACCAGCGGACAGCCGAATCAGCCCCAGCATTTT. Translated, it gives CATSGQPNQPQHF.

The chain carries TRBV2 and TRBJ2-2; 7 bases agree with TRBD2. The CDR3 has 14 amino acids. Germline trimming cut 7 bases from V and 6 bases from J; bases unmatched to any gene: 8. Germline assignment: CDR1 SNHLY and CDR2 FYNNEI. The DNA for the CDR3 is TGTGCCAGCATCGAGAGCGGGATTGCCGGGGAGCTGTTTTTT. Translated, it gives CASIESGIAGELFF. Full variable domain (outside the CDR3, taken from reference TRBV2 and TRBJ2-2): EPEVTQTPSHQVTQMGQEVILRCVPISNHLYFYWYRQILGQKVEFLVSFYNNEISEKSEIFDDQFSVERPDGSNFTLKIRSTKLEDSAMYFCASIESGIAGELFFGEGSRLTVL.

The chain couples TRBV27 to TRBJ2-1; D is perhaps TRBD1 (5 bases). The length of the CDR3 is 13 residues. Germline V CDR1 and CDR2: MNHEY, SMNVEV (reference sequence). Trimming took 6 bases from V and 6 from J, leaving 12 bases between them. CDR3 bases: TGTGCCAGCAGCACATTCCAGGGCAATGAGCAGTTCTTC. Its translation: CASSTFQGNEQFF.

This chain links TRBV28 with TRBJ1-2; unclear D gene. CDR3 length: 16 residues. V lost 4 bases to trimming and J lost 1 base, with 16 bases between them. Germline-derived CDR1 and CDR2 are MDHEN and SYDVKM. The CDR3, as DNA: TGTGCCAGCAGTTCCCCAACCCCTGCGGGTAACTATGGCTACACCTTC. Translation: CASSSPTPAGNYGYTF.

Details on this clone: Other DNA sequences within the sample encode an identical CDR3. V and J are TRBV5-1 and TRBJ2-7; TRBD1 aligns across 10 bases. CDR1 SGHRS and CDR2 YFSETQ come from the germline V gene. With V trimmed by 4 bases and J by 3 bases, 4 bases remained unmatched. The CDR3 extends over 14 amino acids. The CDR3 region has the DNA TGCGCCAGCAGCCCCGGACAGGGGGGCTACGAGCAGTACTTC. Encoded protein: CASSPGQGGYEQYF. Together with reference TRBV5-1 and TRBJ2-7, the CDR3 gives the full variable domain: KAGVTQTPRYLIKTRGQQVTLSCSPISGHRSVSWYQQTPGQGLQFLFEYFSETQRNKGNFPGRFSGRQFSNSRSEMNVSTLELGDSALYLCASSPGQGGYEQYFGPGTRLTVT.

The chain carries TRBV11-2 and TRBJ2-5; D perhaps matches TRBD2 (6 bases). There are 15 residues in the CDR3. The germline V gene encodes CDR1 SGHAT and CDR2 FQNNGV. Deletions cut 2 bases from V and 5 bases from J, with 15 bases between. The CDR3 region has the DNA TGTGCCAGCAGCTTAACCCCTGCGGGGCGGGAGACCCAGTACTTC. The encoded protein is CASSLTPAGRETQYF.

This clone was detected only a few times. Written as DNA, the CDR3 is TGCGCCAGCAGCCAACAAACAGGGATAGGGTATGGCTACACCTTC. It yields the protein CASSQQTGIGYGYTF. This chain connects TRBV4-1 to TRBJ1-2; D may be TRBD1 (6 bases). Trimming stripped 2 bases from V and 5 bases from J, with 15 bases between. The CDR3 runs to 15 residues. CDR1 MGHRA and CDR2 YSYEKL come from the germline V gene.

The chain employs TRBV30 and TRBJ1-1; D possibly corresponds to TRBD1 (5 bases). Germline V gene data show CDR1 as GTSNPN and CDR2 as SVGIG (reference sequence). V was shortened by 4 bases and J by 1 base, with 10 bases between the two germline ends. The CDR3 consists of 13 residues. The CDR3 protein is CAWTGHPNTEAFF. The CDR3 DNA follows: TGTGCCTGGACAGGACACCCGAACACTGAAGCTTTCTTT.

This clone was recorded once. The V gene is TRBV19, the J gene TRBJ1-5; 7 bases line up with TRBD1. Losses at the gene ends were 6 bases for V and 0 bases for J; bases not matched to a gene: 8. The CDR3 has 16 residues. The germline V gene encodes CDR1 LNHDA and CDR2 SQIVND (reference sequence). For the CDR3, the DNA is TGTGCCAGTAGCCCCGGATGGGACAGTAGCAATCAGCCCCAGCATTTT. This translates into CASSPGWDSSNQPQHF.

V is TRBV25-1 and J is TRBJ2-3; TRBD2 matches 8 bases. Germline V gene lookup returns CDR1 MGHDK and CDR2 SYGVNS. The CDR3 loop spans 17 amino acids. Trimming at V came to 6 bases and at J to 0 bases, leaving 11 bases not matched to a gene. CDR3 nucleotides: TGTGCCAGCAGACCCGAAGGAAGCGGGAGTAGCACAGATACGCAGTATTTT. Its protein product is CASRPEGSGSSTDTQYF.

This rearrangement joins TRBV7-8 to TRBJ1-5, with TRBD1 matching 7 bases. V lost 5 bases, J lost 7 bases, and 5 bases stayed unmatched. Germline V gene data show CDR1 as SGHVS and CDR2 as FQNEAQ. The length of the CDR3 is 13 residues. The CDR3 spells CASSLDRLQPQHF. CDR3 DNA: TGTGCCAGCAGCCTGGACAGGCTCCAGCCCCAGCATTTT.

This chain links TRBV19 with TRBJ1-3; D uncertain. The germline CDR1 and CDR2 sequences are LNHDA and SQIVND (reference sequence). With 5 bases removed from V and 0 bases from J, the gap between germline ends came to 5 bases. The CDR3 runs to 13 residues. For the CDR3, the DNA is TGTGCCAGTAGTTTCAGCTCTGGAAACACCATATATTTT. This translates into CASSFSSGNTIYF.

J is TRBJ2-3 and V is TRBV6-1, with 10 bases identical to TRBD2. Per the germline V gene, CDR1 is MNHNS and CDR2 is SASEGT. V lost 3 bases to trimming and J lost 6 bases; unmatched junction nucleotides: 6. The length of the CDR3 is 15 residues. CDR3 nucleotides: TGTGCCAGCAGTGAGTCTAGCGGGGGTAAGGATACGCAGTATTTT. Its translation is CASSESSGGKDTQYF.

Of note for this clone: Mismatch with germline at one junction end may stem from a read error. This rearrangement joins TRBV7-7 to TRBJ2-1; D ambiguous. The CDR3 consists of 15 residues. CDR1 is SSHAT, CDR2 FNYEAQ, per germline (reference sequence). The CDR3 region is CASSLGRGVYNEQFF. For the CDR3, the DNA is TGTGCTAGCAGCTTAGGGCGAGGAGTCTACAATGAGCAGTTCTTC.

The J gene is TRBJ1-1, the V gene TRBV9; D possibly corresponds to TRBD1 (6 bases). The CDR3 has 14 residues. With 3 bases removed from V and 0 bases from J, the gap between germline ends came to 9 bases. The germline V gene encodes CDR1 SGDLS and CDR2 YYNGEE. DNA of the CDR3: TGTGCCAGCAGCGGACAGGCTATGAACACTGAAGCTTTCTTT. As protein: CASSGQAMNTEAFF.

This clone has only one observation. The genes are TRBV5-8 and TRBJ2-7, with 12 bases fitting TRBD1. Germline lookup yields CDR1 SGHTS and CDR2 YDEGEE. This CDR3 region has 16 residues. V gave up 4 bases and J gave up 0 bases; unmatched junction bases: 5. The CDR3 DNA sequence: TGTGCCAGCAGCCGGGACAGGGGGCTATTCTCCTACGAGCAGTACTTC. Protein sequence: CASSRDRGLFSYEQYF. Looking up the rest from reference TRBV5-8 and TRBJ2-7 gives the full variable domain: EAGVTQSPTHLIKTRGQQATLRCSPISGHTSVYWYQQALGLGLQFLLWYDEGEERNRGNFPPRFSGRQFPNYSSELNVNALELEDSALYLCASSRDRGLFSYEQYFGPGTRLTVT.

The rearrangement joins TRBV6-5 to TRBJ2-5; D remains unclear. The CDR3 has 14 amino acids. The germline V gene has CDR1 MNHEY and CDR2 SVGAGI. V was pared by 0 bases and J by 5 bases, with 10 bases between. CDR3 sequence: CASSYSSTDETQYF. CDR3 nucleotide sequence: TGTGCCAGCAGTTACTCCTCAACAGACGAGACCCAGTACTTC.

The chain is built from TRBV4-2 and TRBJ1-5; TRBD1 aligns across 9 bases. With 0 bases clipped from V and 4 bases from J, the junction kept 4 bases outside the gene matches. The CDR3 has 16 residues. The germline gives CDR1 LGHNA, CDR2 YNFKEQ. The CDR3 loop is CASSQDQGTGNQPQHF. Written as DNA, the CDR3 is TGTGCCAGCAGCCAAGATCAAGGGACAGGGAATCAGCCCCAGCATTTT.

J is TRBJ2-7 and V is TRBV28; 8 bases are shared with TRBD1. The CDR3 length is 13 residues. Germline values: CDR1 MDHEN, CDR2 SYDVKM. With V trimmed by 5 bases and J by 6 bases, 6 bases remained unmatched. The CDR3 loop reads CASSEDRAPEQYF. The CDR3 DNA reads TGTGCCAGCAGTGAGGACAGGGCCCCCGAGCAGTACTTC. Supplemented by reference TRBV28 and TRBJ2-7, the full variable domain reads DVKVTQSSRYLVKRTGEKVFLECVQDMDHENMFWYRQDPGLGLRLIYFSYDVKMKEKGDIPEGYSVSREKKERFSLILESASTNQTSMYLCASSEDRAPEQYFGPGTRLTVT.

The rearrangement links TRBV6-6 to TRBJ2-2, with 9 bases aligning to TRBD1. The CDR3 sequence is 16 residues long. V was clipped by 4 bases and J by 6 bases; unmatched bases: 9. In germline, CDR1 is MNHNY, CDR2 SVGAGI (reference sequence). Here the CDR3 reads CASSSPGQGSSGELFF. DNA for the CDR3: TGTGCCAGCAGTTCCCCGGGACAGGGTAGTTCCGGGGAGCTGTTTTTT.

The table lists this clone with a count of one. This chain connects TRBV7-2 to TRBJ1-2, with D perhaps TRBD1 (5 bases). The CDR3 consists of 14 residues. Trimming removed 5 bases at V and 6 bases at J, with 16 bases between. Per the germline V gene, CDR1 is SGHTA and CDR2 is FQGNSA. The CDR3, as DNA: TGTGCCAGCAGCGAAAATGGCAGGGCCGATGGCTACACCTTC. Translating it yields CASSENGRADGYTF.

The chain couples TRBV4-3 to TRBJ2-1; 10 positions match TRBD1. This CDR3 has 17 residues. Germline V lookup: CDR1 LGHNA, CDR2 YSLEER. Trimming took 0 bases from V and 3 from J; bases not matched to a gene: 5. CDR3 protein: CASSQDGDRGNYNEQFF. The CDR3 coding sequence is TGCGCCAGCAGCCAAGATGGGGACAGGGGCAACTACAATGAGCAGTTCTTC.

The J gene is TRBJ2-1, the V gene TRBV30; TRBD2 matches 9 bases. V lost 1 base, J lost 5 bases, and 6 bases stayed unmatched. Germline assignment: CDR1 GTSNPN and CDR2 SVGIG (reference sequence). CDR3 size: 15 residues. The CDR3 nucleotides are TGTGCCTGGAGTGCCTTAGCGGGAGTGAACAATGAGCAGTTCTTC. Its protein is CAWSALAGVNNEQFF.

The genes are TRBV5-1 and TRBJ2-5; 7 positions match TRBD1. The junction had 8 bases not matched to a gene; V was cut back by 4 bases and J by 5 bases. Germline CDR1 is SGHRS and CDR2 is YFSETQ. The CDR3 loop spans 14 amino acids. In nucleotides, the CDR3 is TGCGCCAGCAGCCCGACGACAGGGATGGAGACCCAGTACTTC. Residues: CASSPTTGMETQYF.